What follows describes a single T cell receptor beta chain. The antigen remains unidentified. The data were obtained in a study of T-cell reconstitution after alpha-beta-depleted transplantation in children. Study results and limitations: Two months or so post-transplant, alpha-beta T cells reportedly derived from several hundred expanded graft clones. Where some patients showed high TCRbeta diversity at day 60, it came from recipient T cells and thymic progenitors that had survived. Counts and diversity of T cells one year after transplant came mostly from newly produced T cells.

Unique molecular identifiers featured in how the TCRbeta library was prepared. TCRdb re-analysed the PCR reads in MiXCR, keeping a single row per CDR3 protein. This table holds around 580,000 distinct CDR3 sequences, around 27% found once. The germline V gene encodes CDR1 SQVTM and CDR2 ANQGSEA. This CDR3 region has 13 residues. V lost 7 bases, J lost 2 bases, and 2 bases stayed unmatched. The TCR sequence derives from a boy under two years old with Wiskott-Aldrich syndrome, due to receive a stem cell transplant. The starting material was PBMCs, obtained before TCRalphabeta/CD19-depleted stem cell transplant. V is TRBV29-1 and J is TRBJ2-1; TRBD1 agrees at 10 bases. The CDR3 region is CSAGQGAYNEQFF. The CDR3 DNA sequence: TGCAGCGCCGGACAGGGGGCCTACAATGAGCAGTTCTTC.